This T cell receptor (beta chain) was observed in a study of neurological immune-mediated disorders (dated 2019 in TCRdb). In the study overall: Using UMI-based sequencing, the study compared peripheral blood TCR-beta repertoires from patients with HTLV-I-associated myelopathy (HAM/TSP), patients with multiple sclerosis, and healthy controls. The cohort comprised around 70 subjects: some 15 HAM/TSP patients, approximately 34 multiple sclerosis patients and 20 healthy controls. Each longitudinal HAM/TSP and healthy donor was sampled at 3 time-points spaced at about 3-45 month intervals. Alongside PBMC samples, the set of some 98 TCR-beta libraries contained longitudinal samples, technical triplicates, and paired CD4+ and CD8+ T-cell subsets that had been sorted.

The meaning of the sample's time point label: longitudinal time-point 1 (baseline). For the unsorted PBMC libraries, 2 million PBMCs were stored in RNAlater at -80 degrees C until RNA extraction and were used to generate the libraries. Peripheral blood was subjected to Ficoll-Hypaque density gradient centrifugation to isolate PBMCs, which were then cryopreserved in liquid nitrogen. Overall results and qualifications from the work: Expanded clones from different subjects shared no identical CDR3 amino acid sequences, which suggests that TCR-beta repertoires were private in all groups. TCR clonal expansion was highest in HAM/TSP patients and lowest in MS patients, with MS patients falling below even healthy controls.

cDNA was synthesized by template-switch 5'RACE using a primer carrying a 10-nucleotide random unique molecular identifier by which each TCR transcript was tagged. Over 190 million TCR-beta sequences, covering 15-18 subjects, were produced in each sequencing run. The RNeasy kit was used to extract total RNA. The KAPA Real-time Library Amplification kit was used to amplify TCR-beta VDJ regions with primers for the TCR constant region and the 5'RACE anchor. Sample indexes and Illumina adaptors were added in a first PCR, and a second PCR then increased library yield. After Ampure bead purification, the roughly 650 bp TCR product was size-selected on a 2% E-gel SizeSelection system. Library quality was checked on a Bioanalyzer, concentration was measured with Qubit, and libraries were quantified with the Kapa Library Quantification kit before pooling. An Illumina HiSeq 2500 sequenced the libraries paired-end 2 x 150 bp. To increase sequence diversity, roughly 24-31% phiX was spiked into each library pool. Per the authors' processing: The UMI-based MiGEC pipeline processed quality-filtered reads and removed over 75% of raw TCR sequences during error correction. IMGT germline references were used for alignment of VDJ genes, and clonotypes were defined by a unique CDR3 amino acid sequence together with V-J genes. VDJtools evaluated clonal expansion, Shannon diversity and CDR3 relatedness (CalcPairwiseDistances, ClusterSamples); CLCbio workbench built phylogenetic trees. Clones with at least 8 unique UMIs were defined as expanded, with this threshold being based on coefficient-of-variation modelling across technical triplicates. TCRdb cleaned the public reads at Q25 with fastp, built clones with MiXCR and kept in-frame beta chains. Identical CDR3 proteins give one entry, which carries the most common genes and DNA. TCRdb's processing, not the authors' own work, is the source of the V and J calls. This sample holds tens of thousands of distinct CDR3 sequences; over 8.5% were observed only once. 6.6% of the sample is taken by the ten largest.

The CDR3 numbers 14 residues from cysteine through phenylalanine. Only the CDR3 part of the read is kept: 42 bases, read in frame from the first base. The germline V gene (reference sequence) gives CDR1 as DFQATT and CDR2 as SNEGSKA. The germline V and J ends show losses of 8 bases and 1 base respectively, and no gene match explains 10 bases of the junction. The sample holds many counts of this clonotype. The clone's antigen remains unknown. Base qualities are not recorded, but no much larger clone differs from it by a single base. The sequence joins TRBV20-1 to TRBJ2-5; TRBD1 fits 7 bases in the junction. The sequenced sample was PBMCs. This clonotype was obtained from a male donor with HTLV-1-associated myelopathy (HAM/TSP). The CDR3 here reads CSSTPRTGQETQYF. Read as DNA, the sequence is TGCAGTTCAACTCCTAGGACAGGCCAAGAGACCCAGTACTTC.